These T cell receptor beta chains were read from a single sample in a study of cytotoxic CD8 clonotypes in ibrutinib-treated CLL. Using immunoSEQ multiplex PCR, the repertoire was profiled, and TCRdb retains in-frame clones only, with some absent. The sample lists roughly 30,000 clones; about 78% were seen once. The specimen comprised PBMCs, sampled after 36 months of ibrutinib treatment. Source of these receptors: a human donor with chronic lymphocytic leukemia. CDR3s include the opening cysteine and the closing phenylalanine or tryptophan. D genes are given only for firm matches. The size field is filled for only some rows; it gives once, few, many or a size class.

d_call: NA
clone_size: NA
v_call: TRBV5-1
j_call: TRBJ2-5
cdr3_aa: CASSLVSWETQYF
cdr3_nt: TGCGCCAGCAGCTTGGTTTCATGGGAGACCCAGTACTTC

d_call: NA
clone_size: NA
v_call: TRBV5-4
j_call: TRBJ2-1
cdr3_aa: CASSSDLNYNEQFF
cdr3_nt: TGTGCCAGCAGCTCGGATCTGAACTACAATGAGCAGTTCTTC

d_call: TRBD1
clone_size: NA
v_call: TRBV15
j_call: TRBJ2-3
cdr3_aa: CATSRDTQGPVSDTQYF
cdr3_nt: TGTGCCACCAGCAGAGATACACAGGGGCCAGTATCAGATACGCAGTATTTT

d_call: NA
clone_size: few
v_call: TRBV29-1
j_call: TRBJ1-1
cdr3_aa: CSVPTGMVSNTEAFF
cdr3_nt: TGCAGCGTCCCCACAGGGATGGTTTCGAACACTGAAGCTTTCTTT

d_call: NA
clone_size: NA
v_call: TRBV7-9
j_call: TRBJ1-5
cdr3_aa: CASSLAPAVRDNQPQHF
cdr3_nt: TGTGCCAGCAGCTTAGCGCCGGCAGTTCGGGACAATCAGCCCCAGCATTTT

d_call: TRBD1
clone_size: NA
v_call: TRBV4-1
j_call: TRBJ2-7
cdr3_aa: CASSQDRGLGEQYF
cdr3_nt: TGCGCCAGCAGCCAGGACAGGGGGCTTGGCGAGCAGTACTTC

d_call: NA
clone_size: NA
v_call: TRBV10-3
j_call: TRBJ2-5
cdr3_aa: CAISEEVGRETQYF
cdr3_nt: TGTGCCATCAGTGAGGAGGTAGGGCGGGAGACCCAGTACTTC

d_call: NA
clone_size: NA
v_call: TRBV11-3
j_call: TRBJ1-1
cdr3_aa: CASSLRQGTKDTEAFF
cdr3_nt: TGTGCCAGCAGCTTACGCCAGGGGACTAAGGACACTGAAGCTTTCTTT

d_call: NA
clone_size: few
v_call: TRBV5-1
j_call: TRBJ2-7
cdr3_aa: CASSLVFGGGNSYEQYF
cdr3_nt: TGCGCCAGCAGCTTGGTATTCGGCGGGGGCAACTCCTACGAGCAGTACTTC

d_call: TRBD1
clone_size: NA
v_call: TRBV7-7
j_call: TRBJ1-2
cdr3_aa: CAGRDRAYGYTF
cdr3_nt: TGTGCCGGTCGGGACAGGGCATATGGCTACACCTTC

d_call: TRBD1
clone_size: NA
v_call: TRBV5-6
j_call: TRBJ1-2
cdr3_aa: CASSLRGPYGYTF
cdr3_nt: TGTGCCAGCAGCTTGAGGGGGCCTTATGGCTACACCTTC

d_call: NA
clone_size: NA
v_call: TRBV4-2
j_call: TRBJ2-3
cdr3_aa: CASSQERWIATDTQYF
cdr3_nt: TGTGCCAGCAGCCAAGAGCGGTGGATAGCGACAGATACGCAGTATTTT

d_call: TRBD2
clone_size: NA
v_call: TRBV4-3
j_call: TRBJ2-1
cdr3_aa: CASSHLSGGYTYNEQFF
cdr3_nt: TGCGCCAGCAGCCATTTAAGCGGGGGTTACACCTACAATGAGCAGTTCTTC

d_call: NA
clone_size: NA
v_call: TRBV2
j_call: TRBJ2-7
cdr3_aa: CASKVSRGPVFEQYF
cdr3_nt: TGTGCCAGCAAAGTCTCGCGGGGCCCGGTATTTGAGCAGTACTTC

d_call: TRBD1
clone_size: many
v_call: TRBV7-3
j_call: TRBJ2-1
cdr3_aa: CASSPTGTGFDNEQFF
cdr3_nt: TGTGCCAGCAGCCCCACCGGGACAGGTTTCGATAATGAGCAGTTCTTC

d_call: NA
clone_size: NA
v_call: TRBV25-1
j_call: TRBJ1-5
cdr3_aa: CASQGADHSNQPQHF
cdr3_nt: TGTGCCAGCCAAGGGGCAGATCATAGCAATCAGCCCCAGCATTTT

d_call: TRBD1
clone_size: NA
v_call: TRBV6-1
j_call: TRBJ1-2
cdr3_aa: CARSTGTNYGYTF
cdr3_nt: TGTGCCAGATCGACAGGGACCAACTATGGCTACACCTTC

d_call: TRBD1
clone_size: NA
v_call: TRBV5-1
j_call: TRBJ1-1
cdr3_aa: CASSRDRATEAFF
cdr3_nt: TGCGCCAGCAGCCGGGACAGGGCGACTGAAGCTTTCTTT

d_call: NA
clone_size: few
v_call: TRBV4-1
j_call: TRBJ2-1
cdr3_aa: CASSQEGPEQFF
cdr3_nt: TGCGCCAGCAGCCAAGAGGGCCCGGAGCAGTTCTTC

d_call: NA
clone_size: NA
v_call: TRBV20-1
j_call: TRBJ1-2
cdr3_aa: CSATASYGYTF
cdr3_nt: TGCAGTGCTACAGCCAGCTATGGCTACACCTTC

d_call: TRBD1
clone_size: NA
v_call: TRBV27
j_call: TRBJ1-2
cdr3_aa: CASSTLDRGDYGYTF
cdr3_nt: TGTGCCAGCAGTACCTTAGACAGGGGGGACTATGGCTACACCTTC

d_call: NA
clone_size: few
v_call: TRBV7-3
j_call: TRBJ2-1
cdr3_aa: CASRTSSYNEQFF
cdr3_nt: TGTGCCAGCAGGACTAGTTCCTACAATGAGCAGTTCTTC

d_call: TRBD1
clone_size: NA
v_call: TRBV9
j_call: TRBJ1-4
cdr3_aa: CASSPRQGIREKLFF
cdr3_nt: TGTGCCAGCAGCCCCAGACAGGGGATTCGCGAAAAACTGTTTTTT

d_call: TRBD2
clone_size: few
v_call: TRBV7-8
j_call: TRBJ2-3
cdr3_aa: CASSHGRGEYF
cdr3_nt: TGTGCCAGCAGCCATGGGCGGGGGGAGTATTTT

d_call: NA
clone_size: NA
v_call: TRBV6-1
j_call: TRBJ2-5
cdr3_aa: CASGSWGGTETQYF
cdr3_nt: TGTGCCAGCGGGTCTTGGGGAGGCACAGAGACCCAGTACTTC

d_call: TRBD1
clone_size: NA
v_call: TRBV27
j_call: TRBJ1-2
cdr3_aa: CASTPSGTGTYGYTF
cdr3_nt: TGTGCCAGCACCCCCTCCGGGACAGGGACCTATGGCTACACCTTC

d_call: NA
clone_size: NA
v_call: TRBV29-1
j_call: TRBJ2-1
cdr3_aa: CSVKRVAEGNEQFF
cdr3_nt: TGCAGCGTTAAACGGGTAGCTGAGGGGAATGAGCAGTTCTTC

d_call: NA
clone_size: NA
v_call: TRBV27
j_call: TRBJ2-7
cdr3_aa: CASWGVGRYEQYF
cdr3_nt: TGTGCCAGTTGGGGGGTGGGCAGGTACGAGCAGTACTTC

d_call: TRBD2
clone_size: NA
v_call: TRBV11-2
j_call: TRBJ2-1
cdr3_aa: CASSLAGGLYNEQFF
cdr3_nt: TGTGCCAGCAGCTTAGCGGGGGGGTTATACAATGAGCAGTTCTTC

d_call: NA
clone_size: once
v_call: TRBV5-1
j_call: TRBJ2-7
cdr3_aa: CASSLGDYYEQYF
cdr3_nt: TGCGCCAGCAGCTTGGGCGACTACTACGAGCAGTACTTC

d_call: NA
clone_size: NA
v_call: TRBV30
j_call: TRBJ1-2
cdr3_aa: CAWSVRLTNYGYTF
cdr3_nt: TGTGCCTGGAGTGTACGGCTGACAAACTATGGCTACACCTTC

d_call: NA
clone_size: NA
v_call: TRBV9
j_call: TRBJ2-7
cdr3_aa: CASFLPGAPIRQQYF
cdr3_nt: TGTGCCAGCTTTCTTCCGGGGGCGCCGATTCGTCAGCAGTACTTC

d_call: TRBD2
clone_size: NA
v_call: TRBV27
j_call: TRBJ2-1
cdr3_aa: CASSPGLGNEQFF
cdr3_nt: TGTGCCAGCAGTCCCGGACTAGGAAATGAGCAGTTCTTC

d_call: TRBD2
clone_size: NA
v_call: TRBV7-6
j_call: TRBJ2-7
cdr3_aa: CASSLLAGAYEQYF
cdr3_nt: TGTGCCAGCAGCTTGCTAGCGGGCGCCTACGAGCAGTACTTC

d_call: NA
clone_size: NA
v_call: TRBV5-1
j_call: TRBJ2-6
cdr3_aa: CASSLPGSGANVLTF
cdr3_nt: TGCGCCAGCAGCTTGCCGGGCTCTGGGGCCAACGTCCTGACTTTC

d_call: TRBD2
clone_size: NA
v_call: TRBV11-2
j_call: TRBJ2-2
cdr3_aa: CASSLDYVSGTNTGELFF
cdr3_nt: TGTGCCAGCAGCTTAGATTACGTTAGCGGGACGAACACCGGGGAGCTGTTTTTT

d_call: NA
clone_size: once
v_call: TRBV7-3
j_call: TRBJ2-2
cdr3_aa: CASSLGASGELFF
cdr3_nt: TGTGCCAGCAGCTTGGGCGCCTCCGGGGAGCTGTTTTTT

d_call: TRBD1
clone_size: NA
v_call: TRBV27
j_call: TRBJ1-1
cdr3_aa: CASSLIGTDHTEAFF
cdr3_nt: TGTGCCAGCAGTTTAATAGGGACAGACCACACTGAAGCTTTCTTT

d_call: NA
clone_size: NA
v_call: TRBV6-5
j_call: TRBJ1-2
cdr3_aa: CASSYGQRNEGYTF
cdr3_nt: TGTGCCAGCAGTTACGGACAGCGAAATGAAGGCTACACCTTC

d_call: NA
clone_size: once
v_call: TRBV7-9
j_call: TRBJ2-3
cdr3_aa: CASSWLSGDVDTQYF
cdr3_nt: TGTGCCAGCAGCTGGCTGTCCGGGGATGTAGATACGCAGTATTTT

d_call: NA
clone_size: many
v_call: TRBV4-1
j_call: TRBJ2-6
cdr3_aa: CASSPQRSGANVLTF
cdr3_nt: TGCGCCAGCAGTCCCCAGCGCTCTGGGGCCAACGTCCTGACTTTC

d_call: NA
clone_size: NA
v_call: TRBV27
j_call: TRBJ1-6
cdr3_aa: CASSTSQGIGSPLHF
cdr3_nt: NA

d_call: TRBD1
clone_size: NA
v_call: TRBV5-4
j_call: TRBJ2-7
cdr3_aa: CASQDRGFGEQYF
cdr3_nt: TGTGCCAGTCAAGACAGGGGGTTCGGCGAGCAGTACTTC

d_call: NA
clone_size: NA
v_call: TRBV6-5
j_call: TRBJ2-7
cdr3_aa: CASRRGRISYEQYF
cdr3_nt: TGTGCCAGCAGACGAGGGCGGATCTCCTACGAGCAGTACTTC

d_call: NA
clone_size: many
v_call: TRBV5-1
j_call: TRBJ2-7
cdr3_aa: CASSLRGLAGSYEQYF
cdr3_nt: TGCGCCAGCAGCTTAAGGGGTCTAGCTGGGTCCTACGAGCAGTACTTC

d_call: NA
clone_size: NA
v_call: TRBV11-3
j_call: TRBJ2-3
cdr3_aa: CASSYRSGTDTQYF
cdr3_nt: TGTGCCAGCAGCTACAGGTCCGGTACAGATACGCAGTATTTT

d_call: TRBD1
clone_size: NA
v_call: TRBV27
j_call: TRBJ2-1
cdr3_aa: CASSLSGQGGHEQFF
cdr3_nt: TGTGCCAGCAGTTTATCTGGACAGGGGGGCCATGAGCAGTTCTTC

d_call: TRBD1
clone_size: NA
v_call: TRBV29-1
j_call: TRBJ2-2
cdr3_aa: CSVGQGDAGELFF
cdr3_nt: TGCAGCGTGGGACAGGGGGACGCCGGGGAGCTGTTTTTT

d_call: TRBD2
clone_size: once
v_call: TRBV4-2
j_call: TRBJ2-7
cdr3_aa: CASSQGRLASGGFYEQYF
cdr3_nt: TGTGCCAGCAGCCAAGGGAGACTGGCTAGCGGGGGGTTCTACGAGCAGTACTTC

d_call: TRBD1
clone_size: few
v_call: TRBV10-3
j_call: TRBJ2-7
cdr3_aa: CAISEDYRDRRSYEQYF
cdr3_nt: TGTGCCATCAGTGAGGACTACCGGGACAGGAGGTCCTACGAGCAGTACTTC

d_call: NA
clone_size: NA
v_call: TRBV5-6
j_call: TRBJ1-4
cdr3_aa: CASSLGISTNEKLFF
cdr3_nt: TGTGCCAGCAGCTTGGGAATCTCAACTAATGAAAAACTGTTTTTT

d_call: NA
clone_size: NA
v_call: TRBV10-3
j_call: TRBJ2-2
cdr3_aa: CAISEDTGELFF
cdr3_nt: TGTGCCATCAGTGAGGACACCGGGGAGCTGTTTTTT

d_call: NA
clone_size: NA
v_call: TRBV6-6
j_call: TRBJ2-1
cdr3_aa: CASSPSGGAVYNEQFF
cdr3_nt: TGTGCCAGCAGTCCCTCTGGCGGGGCCGTCTACAATGAGCAGTTCTTC

d_call: NA
clone_size: NA
v_call: TRBV5-1
j_call: TRBJ2-2
cdr3_aa: CASSLEGATNTGELFF
cdr3_nt: TGCGCCAGCAGCTTGGAAGGGGCCACCAACACCGGGGAGCTGTTTTTT

d_call: NA
clone_size: NA
v_call: TRBV5-6
j_call: TRBJ1-2
cdr3_aa: CASSPWGLYYGYTF
cdr3_nt: TGTGCCAGCAGCCCGTGGGGACTGTACTATGGCTACACCTTC